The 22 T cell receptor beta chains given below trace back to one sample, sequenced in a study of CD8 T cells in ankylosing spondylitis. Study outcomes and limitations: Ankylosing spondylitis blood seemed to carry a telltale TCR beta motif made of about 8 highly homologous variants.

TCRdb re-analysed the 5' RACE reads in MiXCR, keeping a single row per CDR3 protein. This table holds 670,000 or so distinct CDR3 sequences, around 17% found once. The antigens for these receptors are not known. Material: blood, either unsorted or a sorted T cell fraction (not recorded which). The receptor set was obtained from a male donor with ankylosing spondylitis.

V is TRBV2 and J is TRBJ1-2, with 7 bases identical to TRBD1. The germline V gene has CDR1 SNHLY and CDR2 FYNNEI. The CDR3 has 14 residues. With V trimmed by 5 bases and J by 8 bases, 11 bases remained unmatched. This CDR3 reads CASSRRTGTGGYTF. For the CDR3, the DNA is TGTGCCAGCAGTAGACGGACAGGCACAGGGGGCTACACCTTC. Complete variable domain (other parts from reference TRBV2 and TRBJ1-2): EPEVTQTPSHQVTQMGQEVILRCVPISNHLYFYWYRQILGQKVEFLVSFYNNEISEKSEIFDDQFSVERPDGSNFTLKIRSTKLEDSAMYFCASSRRTGTGGYTFGSGTRLTVV.

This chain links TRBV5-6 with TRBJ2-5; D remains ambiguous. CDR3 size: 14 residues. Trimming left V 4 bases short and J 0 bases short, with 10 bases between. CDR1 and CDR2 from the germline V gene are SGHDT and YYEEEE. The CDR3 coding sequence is TGTGCCAGCAGCCATCCAGTGTACCAAGAGACCCAGTACTTC. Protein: CASSHPVYQETQYF.

CDR3 in amino acids: CASRPSGTGNEKLFF. CDR3 sequence (DNA): TGTGCCAGCCGTCCATCCGGGACCGGGAATGAAAAACTGTTTTTT. V and J are TRBV18 and TRBJ1-4; the D gene is possibly TRBD1 (5 bases). The V gene lost 8 bases and the J gene lost 5 bases, with 18 bases spanning the gap. In germline, CDR1 is KGHSH, CDR2 LQKENI. The length of the CDR3 is 15 residues. The full variable domain, its missing parts supplied by reference TRBV18 and TRBJ1-4, is NAGVMQNPRHLVRRRGQEARLRCSPMKGHSHVYWYRQLPEEGLKFMVYLQKENIIDESGMPKERFSAEFPKEGPSILRIQQVVRGDSAAYFCASRPSGTGNEKLFFGSGTQLSVL.

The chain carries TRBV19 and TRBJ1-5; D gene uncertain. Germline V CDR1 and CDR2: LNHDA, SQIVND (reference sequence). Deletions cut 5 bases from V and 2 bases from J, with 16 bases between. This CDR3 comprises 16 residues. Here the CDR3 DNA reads TGTGCCAGTAGTTACGGCTTAGTGGCAGGCAATCAGCCCCAGCATTTT. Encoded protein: CASSYGLVAGNQPQHF.

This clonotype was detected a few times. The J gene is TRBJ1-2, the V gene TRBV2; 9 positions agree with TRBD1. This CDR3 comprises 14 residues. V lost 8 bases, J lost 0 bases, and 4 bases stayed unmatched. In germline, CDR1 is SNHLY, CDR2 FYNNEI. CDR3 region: CASAGQGTNYGYTF. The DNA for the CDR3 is TGTGCCAGCGCCGGACAGGGGACTAACTATGGCTACACCTTC.

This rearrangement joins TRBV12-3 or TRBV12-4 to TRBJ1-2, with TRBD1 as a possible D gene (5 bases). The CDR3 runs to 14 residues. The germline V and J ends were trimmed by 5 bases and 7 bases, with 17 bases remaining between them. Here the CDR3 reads CASSGSGGGTGYTF. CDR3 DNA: TGTGCCAGCAGTGGGAGCGGGGGGGGTACTGGCTACACCTTC.

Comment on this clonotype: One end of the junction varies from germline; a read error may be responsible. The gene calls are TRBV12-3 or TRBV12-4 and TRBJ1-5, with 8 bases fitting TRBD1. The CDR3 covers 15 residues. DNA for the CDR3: TGTGCCAGCACCCCGACAGGGGCCAGCAATCGGCCCCAGCATTTT. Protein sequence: CASTPTGASNRPQHF.

The CDR3 region is CASSFQGAVAGNTIYF. The CDR3, as DNA: TGTGCCAGCAGTTTTCAGGGGGCAGTTGCTGGAAACACCATATATTTT. V is TRBV12-3 or TRBV12-4 and J is TRBJ1-3; 8 bases align to TRBD1. Trimming at V came to 3 bases and at J to 2 bases, leaving 6 bases not matched to a gene. The length of the CDR3 is 16 residues.

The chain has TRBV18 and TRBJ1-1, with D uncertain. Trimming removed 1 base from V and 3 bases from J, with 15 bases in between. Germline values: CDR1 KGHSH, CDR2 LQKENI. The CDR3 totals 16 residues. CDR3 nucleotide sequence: TGTGCCAGCTCACCACGTGTCCAAGGTCCCGACACTGAAGCTTTCTTT. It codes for CASSPRVQGPDTEAFF.

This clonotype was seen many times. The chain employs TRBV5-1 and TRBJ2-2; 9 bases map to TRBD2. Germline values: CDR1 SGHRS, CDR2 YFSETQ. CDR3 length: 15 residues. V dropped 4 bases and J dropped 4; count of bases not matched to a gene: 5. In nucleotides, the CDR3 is TGCGCCAGCAGCCCTAGCGGGGCCAGCACCGGGGAGCTGTTTTTT. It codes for CASSPSGASTGELFF.

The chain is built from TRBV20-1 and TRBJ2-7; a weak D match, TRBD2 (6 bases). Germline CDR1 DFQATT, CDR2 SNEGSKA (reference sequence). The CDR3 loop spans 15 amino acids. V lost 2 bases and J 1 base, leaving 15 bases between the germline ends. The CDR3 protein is CSARPQEGGSYEQYF. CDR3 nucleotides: TGCAGTGCTAGACCTCAGGAGGGCGGGTCCTACGAGCAGTACTTC.

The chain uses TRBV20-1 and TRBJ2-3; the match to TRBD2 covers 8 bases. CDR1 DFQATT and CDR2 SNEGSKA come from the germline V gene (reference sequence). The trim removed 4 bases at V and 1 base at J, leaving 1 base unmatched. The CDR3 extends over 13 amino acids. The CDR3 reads CSAILAGTDTQYF. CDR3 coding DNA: TGCAGTGCTATACTAGCGGGCACAGATACGCAGTATTTT.

This chain's CDR3 is CASRARGLAGAFF. CDR3 DNA sequence: TGTGCCAGCAGGGCTCGGGGCCTGGCTGGAGCTTTCTTT. The genes are TRBV6-1 and TRBJ1-1; D might be TRBD1 (5 bases). The CDR3 runs to 13 residues. The ends were cut back, 6 bases at V and 10 bases at J, with 18 bases in the middle. The germline V gene has CDR1 MNHNS and CDR2 SASEGT.

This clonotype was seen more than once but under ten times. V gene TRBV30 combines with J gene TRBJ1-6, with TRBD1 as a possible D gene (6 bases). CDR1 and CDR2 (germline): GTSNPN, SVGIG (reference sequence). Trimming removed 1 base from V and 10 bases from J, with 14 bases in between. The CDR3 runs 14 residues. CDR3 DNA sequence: TGTGCCTGGAGTGGGGACAAGGGCCCGTCACCCCTCCACTTT. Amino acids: CAWSGDKGPSPLHF.

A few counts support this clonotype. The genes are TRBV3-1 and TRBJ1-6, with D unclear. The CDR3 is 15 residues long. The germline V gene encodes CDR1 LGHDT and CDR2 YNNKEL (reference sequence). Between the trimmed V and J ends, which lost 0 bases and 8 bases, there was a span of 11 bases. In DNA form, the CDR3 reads TGTGCCAGCAGCCAAGATCGGAATGTGTATTCACCCCTCCACTTT. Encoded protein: CASSQDRNVYSPLHF.

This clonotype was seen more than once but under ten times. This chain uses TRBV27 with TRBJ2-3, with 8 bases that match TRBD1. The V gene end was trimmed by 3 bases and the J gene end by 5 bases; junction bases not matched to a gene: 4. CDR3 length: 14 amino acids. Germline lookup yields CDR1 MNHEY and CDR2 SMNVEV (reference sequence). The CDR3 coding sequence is TGTGCCAGCAGTTTTTACGGACAGGGAGATACGCAGTATTTT. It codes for CASSFYGQGDTQYF.

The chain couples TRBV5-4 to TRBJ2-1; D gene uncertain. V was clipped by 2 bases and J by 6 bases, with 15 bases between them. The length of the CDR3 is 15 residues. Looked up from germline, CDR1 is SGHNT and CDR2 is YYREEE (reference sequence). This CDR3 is CASSLSTRTGNEQFF. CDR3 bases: TGTGCCAGCAGCTTATCAACCAGGACGGGCAATGAGCAGTTCTTC.

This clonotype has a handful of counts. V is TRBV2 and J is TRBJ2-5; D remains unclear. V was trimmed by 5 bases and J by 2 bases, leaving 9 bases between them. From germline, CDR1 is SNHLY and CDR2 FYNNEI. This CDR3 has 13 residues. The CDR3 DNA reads TGTGCCAGCAGTCCAGAGTTGCAAGAGACCCAGTACTTC. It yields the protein CASSPELQETQYF. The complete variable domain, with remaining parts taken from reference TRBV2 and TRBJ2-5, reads EPEVTQTPSHQVTQMGQEVILRCVPISNHLYFYWYRQILGQKVEFLVSFYNNEISEKSEIFDDQFSVERPDGSNFTLKIRSTKLEDSAMYFCASSPELQETQYFGPGTRLLVL.

CDR3 amino acids: CSAHSGRESYNEQFF. DNA of the CDR3: TGCAGTGCCCATAGCGGGAGGGAATCCTACAATGAGCAGTTCTTC. V gene TRBV20-1 combines with J gene TRBJ2-1, with TRBD2 matching 11 bases. V shed 6 bases and J 1 base; nucleotides not matched to a gene: 5. The CDR3 is 15 amino acids. CDR1 and CDR2 (germline): DFQATT, SNEGSKA (reference sequence).

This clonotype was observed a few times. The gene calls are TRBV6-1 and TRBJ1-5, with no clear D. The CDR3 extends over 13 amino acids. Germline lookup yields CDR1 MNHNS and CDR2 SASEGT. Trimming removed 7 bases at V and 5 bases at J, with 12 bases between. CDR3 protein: CASKSGVYQPQHF. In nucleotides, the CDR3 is TGTGCCAGCAAATCTGGAGTCTATCAGCCCCAGCATTTT.

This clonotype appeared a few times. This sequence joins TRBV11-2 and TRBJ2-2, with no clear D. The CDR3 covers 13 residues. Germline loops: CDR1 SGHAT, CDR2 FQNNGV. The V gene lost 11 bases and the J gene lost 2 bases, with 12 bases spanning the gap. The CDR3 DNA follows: TGTGCCTGCTCGGGCACAAACACCGGGGAGCTGTTTTTT. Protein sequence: CACSGTNTGELFF.

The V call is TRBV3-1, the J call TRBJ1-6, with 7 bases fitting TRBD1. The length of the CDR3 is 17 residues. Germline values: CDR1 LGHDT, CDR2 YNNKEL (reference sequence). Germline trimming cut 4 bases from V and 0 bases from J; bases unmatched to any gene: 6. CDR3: CASSPAGGSSYNSPLHF. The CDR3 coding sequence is TGTGCCAGCAGCCCCGCAGGGGGAAGCTCCTATAATTCACCCCTCCACTTT.